Listed below are T cell receptor beta chains from one sample, sequenced in a study of blood T cells in healthy people across ages. TCRdb independently ran MiXCR on the 5' RACE reads; one entry per CDR3 protein. The top ten clones hold 7.7% of a sample with 1.5 million to 2 million distinct CDR3 sequences, under 30% of them seen once. The sequencing input was blood. Source of these receptors: a woman in her 30s in good health. Both conserved end residues are part of each CDR3. D genes are given only for firm matches. Not all rows give a size; the values are once, few, many and, for expanded clones, a class.

clone_size	d_call	v_call	j_call	cdr3_aa	cdr3_nt
few	-	TRBV6-4	TRBJ2-3	CASSTSTSGTDTQYF	-
-	TRBD2	TRBV10-3	TRBJ2-6	CAIGGENSGANVLTF	TGTGCCATCGGGGGGGAGAACTCTGGGGCCAACGTCCTGACTTTC
-	-	TRBV19	TRBJ1-1	CASSLGPPYTEAFF	TGTGCCAGTAGTTTAGGACCTCCTTACACTGAAGCTTTCTTT
-	TRBD1	TRBV20-1	TRBJ1-1	CGAREGAPNTEAFF	TGCGGTGCTAGAGAGGGGGCTCCTAACACTGAAGCTTTCTTT
few	-	TRBV25-1	TRBJ1-6	CASSEAYSPLHF	TGTGCCAGCAGTGAAGCGTATTCACCCCTCCACTTT
few	-	TRBV12-3/TRBV12-4	TRBJ1-4	CASSLIPPAANEKLFF	TGTGCCAGCAGTCTTATACCGCCGGCGGCTAATGAAAAACTGTTTTTT
few	-	TRBV30	TRBJ1-3	CAWSGTGFSGNTIYF	TGTGCCTGGAGTGGAACAGGGTTCTCTGGAAACACCATATATTTT
-	-	TRBV5-1	TRBJ2-7	CASSLSGMTAEQYF	TGCGCCAGCAGCTTAAGCGGCATGACGGCTGAGCAGTACTTC
-	-	TRBV5-1	TRBJ1-1	CASSRPGTLGSTEAFF	TGCGCCAGCAGCCGCCCCGGGACCCTGGGGAGCACTGAAGCTTTCTTT
few	TRBD1	TRBV29-1	TRBJ2-7	CSVSRDRGTYEQYF	TGCAGCGTCAGCCGGGACAGGGGGACCTACGAGCAGTACTTC
-	TRBD2	TRBV9	TRBJ2-1	CASSASGGLHNEQFF	TGTGCCAGCAGCGCTAGCGGGGGGCTACACAATGAGCAGTTCTTC
-	-	TRBV28	TRBJ2-7	CASRPGTGTYEQYF	TGTGCCAGCAGGCCGGGGACGGGGACCTACGAGCAGTACTTC
few	-	TRBV29-1	TRBJ2-5	CSVVWGSHPRTQYF	TGCAGCGTTGTGTGGGGCAGCCACCCCAGGACCCAGTACTTC
-	TRBD1	TRBV2	TRBJ2-1	CASSAEGAEFF	TGTGCCAGCAGTGCTGAGGGGGCAGAGTTCTTC
once	-	TRBV12-3/TRBV12-4	TRBJ2-3	CASTWASRATDTQYF	TGTGCCAGCACCTGGGCCTCTCGGGCAACAGATACGCAGTATTTT
-	TRBD2	TRBV4-2	TRBJ2-1	CASSRTRTRRHEQFF	TGTGCCAGCAGCCGCACCCGGACTAGACGGCATGAGCAGTTCTTC
once	TRBD2	TRBV5-1	TRBJ2-3	CASRGGSTRAGDTQYF	TGCGCCAGCAGGGGCGGGAGTACCAGAGCGGGGGATACGCAGTATTTT
-	-	TRBV24-1	TRBJ2-3	CATSGSFSTDTQYF	TGTGCCACCTCAGGTTCTTTTAGCACAGATACGCAGTATTTT
-	-	TRBV12-3/TRBV12-4	TRBJ2-7	CASRPARSLPGDEQYF	TGTGCCAGCAGGCCTGCCAGGAGCCTGCCGGGGGACGAGCAGTACTTC
few	TRBD2	TRBV10-3	TRBJ2-1	CAAGGTYNEQFF	TGTGCCGCCGGGGGGACCTACAATGAGCAGTTCTTC
-	-	TRBV6-1	TRBJ1-5	CASSKGFQPQHF	TGTGCCAGCAGTAAAGGGTTTCAGCCCCAGCATTTT
-	TRBD1	TRBV7-4	TRBJ1-5	CASRPLQGNQPQHF	TGTGCCAGCAGGCCGCTACAGGGGAATCAGCCCCAGCATTTT
-	-	TRBV6-5	TRBJ2-3	CASSYSLGEDTQYF	TGTGCCAGCAGTTACTCATTGGGGGAAGATACGCAGTATTTT
few	-	TRBV12-3/TRBV12-4	TRBJ2-3	CASSSNGGSDTQYF	TGTGCCAGCAGTTCGAATGGTGGCTCAGATACGCAGTATTTT
-	-	TRBV7-2	TRBJ2-5	CASSSYRMETQYF	TGTGCCAGCAGCTCTTATCGGATGGAGACCCAGTACTTC
-	TRBD1	TRBV18	TRBJ2-4	CASNRGQNIQYF	TGTGCCAGTAACAGGGGGCAGAACATTCAGTACTTC
-	TRBD1	TRBV20-1	TRBJ2-5	CSATTPGTEKGETQYF	TGCAGTGCCACGACGCCCGGGACAGAGAAGGGAGAGACCCAGTACTTC
few	TRBD1	TRBV28	TRBJ1-5	CASLGWTGSNQPQHF	TGTGCCAGTTTAGGGTGGACAGGGTCCAATCAGCCCCAGCATTTT
few	-	TRBV5-5	TRBJ1-6	CASSVVSAVTYSPLHF	TGTGCCAGCAGCGTAGTGTCAGCAGTTACTTATTCACCCCTCCACTTT
few	TRBD1	TRBV4-1	TRBJ1-4	CASSVGQVHEKLFF	TGCGCCAGCAGCGTGGGACAGGTTCATGAAAAACTGTTTTTT
-	TRBD1	TRBV7-9	TRBJ1-5	CASSSDREQPQHF	TGTGCCAGCAGCTCCGACAGGGAGCAGCCCCAGCATTTT
-	-	TRBV6-1	TRBJ2-7	CASSEVSHYEQYF	TGTGCCAGCAGTGAAGTCAGTCACTACGAGCAGTACTTC
many	-	TRBV28	TRBJ1-2	CASRDNYGYTF	TGTGCCAGCAGGGACAACTATGGCTACACCTTC
-	TRBD1	TRBV7-9	TRBJ2-5	CASSFRDRKETQYF	TGTGCCAGCAGCTTCCGGGACAGAAAAGAGACCCAGTACTTC
-	-	TRBV29-1	TRBJ2-3	CSVSRGPGDTQYF	TGCAGCGTCTCGCGGGGGCCGGGGGATACGCAGTATTTT
few	-	TRBV2	TRBJ1-5	CASSDRTGPYSNQPQHF	TGTGCCAGCAGTGATCGGACCGGGCCCTATAGCAATCAGCCCCAGCATTTT
few	TRBD2	TRBV28	TRBJ2-5	CASSLRGLAGGLRETQYF	TGTGCCAGCAGTTTACGGGGTTTAGCGGGGGGCCTCCGGGAGACCCAGTACTTC
many	-	TRBV15	TRBJ2-7	CATSRGFGPYEQYF	TGTGCCACCAGCAGAGGGTTTGGACCTTACGAGCAGTACTTC
few	TRBD1	TRBV20-1	TRBJ1-2	CSARAFDRGYGYTF	TGCAGTGCTAGAGCGTTCGACAGGGGCTATGGCTACACCTTC
few	-	TRBV7-2	TRBJ2-6	CASSPRRGAGANVLTF	TGTGCCAGCAGCCCCCGCAGGGGGGCTGGGGCCAACGTCCTGACTTTC
few	-	TRBV21-1	TRBJ2-4	CWEAKNIQYF	TGTTGGGAGGCCAAAAACATTCAGTACTTC
many	-	TRBV29-1	TRBJ1-2	CSVEPGSYGYTF	TGCAGCGTGGAGCCAGGGAGCTATGGCTACACCTTC
-	TRBD2	TRBV9	TRBJ2-3	CASSVGTSGGEGYF	TGTGCCAGCAGCGTAGGAACTAGCGGGGGAGAGGGGTATTTT
many	TRBD1	TRBV6-6	TRBJ2-5	CASSSLDRGQVETQYF	TGTGCCAGCAGTTCCCTCGACAGGGGCCAGGTAGAGACCCAGTACTTC
-	-	TRBV5-5	TRBJ2-7	CASSLISNSYEQYF	TGTGCCAGCAGCTTGATCTCGAACTCCTACGAGCAGTACTTC
few	TRBD1	TRBV29-1	TRBJ1-2	CCVALGQGNGYTF	TGCTGCGTTGCGTTGGGACAGGGAAATGGCTACACCTTC
few	-	TRBV30	TRBJ1-1	CAWSVKRSTEAFF	TGTGCCTGGAGTGTTAAGCGTAGCACTGAAGCTTTCTTT
-	-	TRBV7-2	TRBJ2-1	CASSLGGTGQFF	TGTGCCAGCAGCTTAGGGGGCACCGGGCAGTTCTTC
many	-	TRBV28	TRBJ2-7	CASRDFPSYEQYF	TGTGCCAGCAGGGACTTCCCATCCTACGAGCAGTACTTC
-	-	TRBV5-1	TRBJ2-3	CASREGQNTDTQYF	TGCGCCAGCAGAGAGGGACAAAACACAGATACGCAGTATTTT
few	-	TRBV28	TRBJ1-4	CASSLGTEVEKLFF	TGTGCCAGCAGCCTGGGGACGGAGGTTGAAAAACTGTTTTTT
once	TRBD1	TRBV20-1	TRBJ1-2	CSARGQGAMRGYGYTF	TGCAGTGCTAGAGGCCAGGGGGCGATGAGAGGCTATGGCTACACCTTC
few	-	TRBV25-1	TRBJ1-6	CASSEKGRPYNSPLHF	TGTGCCAGCAGTGAAAAAGGACGCCCCTATAATTCACCCCTCCACTTT
few	-	TRBV20-1	TRBJ1-2	CSARDIGAQGYGYTF	TGCAGTGCTAGAGATATCGGGGCGCAGGGCTATGGCTACACCTTC
many	-	TRBV4-2	TRBJ2-1	CASSPPGPSYNEQFF	TGTGCCAGCAGCCCCCCCGGTCCCTCCTACAATGAGCAGTTCTTC
-	-	TRBV6-5	TRBJ2-5	CASSYSIPRDVGEQYF	TGTGCCAGCAGTTACTCGATCCCCCGGGACGTCGGGGAGCAGTACTTC
few	-	TRBV6-2/TRBV6-3	TRBJ1-1	CASSLSGAGRAFF	TGTGCCAGCAGTCTCTCCGGGGCAGGGCGAGCTTTCTTT